This record concerns one T cell receptor beta chain sequence. V was shortened by 0 bases and J by 0 bases, with 7 bases between the two germline ends. The CDR3 runs to 15 residues. Germline V gives CDR1 SGHRS, CDR2 YFSETQ. This specimen comes from a study of blood T cell repertoires in COVID-19. Clones were read by immunoSEQ multiplex PCR, and TCRdb kept only the in-frame ones, dropping some. The sample has about 150,000 clones, approximately 90% seen once. The chain uses TRBV5-1 and TRBJ2-1; D possibly corresponds to TRBD2 (5 bases). The TCR sequence derives from a human donor in a cohort sampled during active COVID-19. The source material was peripheral blood. This chain's CDR3 is CASSLAGVSYNEQFF. CDR3 nucleotide sequence: TGCGCCAGCAGCTTGGCCGGGGTCTCCTACAATGAGCAGTTCTTC.